This T cell receptor (beta chain) originates from a study of T cells in Graves' hyperthyroidism and ophthalmopathy. Patients were excluded for uncontrolled infection, other autoimmune disease, pregnancy or lactation. Diagnosis relied on clinical symptoms, serum thyroxine and TRAb, thyroid ultrasound and orbital computed tomography. CDR1 is DFQATT and CDR2 is SNEGSKA in the germline V gene (reference sequence). Trimming removed 4 bases at V and 0 bases at J, with 10 bases between. CDR3 length: 15 amino acids. The CDR3 regions of TCR beta were amplified from RNA transcripts. First-round RT-PCR of the TCR CDR3 relied on the HTBI primer set. TCRdb used MiXCR to reprocess the multiplex PCR reads, holding one entry per CDR3 protein. The sample records roughly 570,000 distinct CDR3 sequences, under 60% being singletons. Details on this clonotype: A much larger clone differs from this one at a single base, so this may be a read error.

Sequencing was carried out using peripheral blood or thyroid tissue (not recorded which). The source is an adult woman with Graves' disease, either hyperthyroidism or ophthalmopathy (not recorded which). This chain links TRBV20-1 with TRBJ1-6; D not certain. The CDR3 coding sequence is TGCAGTGCTACGTCTGCTAGCTCCTATAATTCACCCCTCCACTTT. Its protein is CSATSASSYNSPLHF.